The clone carrying this TCR beta chain was detected many times. The data were taken from a study of T cells in Graves' hyperthyroidism and ophthalmopathy. On the study more broadly: Staff took peripheral blood when the initial diagnosis was made, before any treatment began.

Clinical symptoms, serum thyroxine and TRAb, thyroid ultrasound and orbital computed tomography together formed the diagnostic basis. The CDR3 is 14 residues long. The V end lost 1 base, the J end lost 4 bases, and 11 bases lay between the germline ends. Germline V gene lookup returns CDR1 LGHDT and CDR2 YNNKEL (reference sequence). TCR beta CDR3 sequences were amplified from RNA transcripts. HTBI primers drove first-round RT-PCR of the TCR CDR3. TCRdb re-called the multiplex PCR reads with MiXCR, one entry per CDR3 protein. In the table there are 400,000 or so distinct CDR3 sequences, around 15% of which are singletons.

Sequenced input: blood. The gene calls are TRBV3-1 and TRBJ2-7; D uncertain. The receptor was isolated from an older woman with Graves' ophthalmopathy. CDR3 region: CASSQGAPNYEQYF. CDR3 DNA: TGTGCCAGCAGCCAAGGAGCCCCCAATTACGAGCAGTACTTC.